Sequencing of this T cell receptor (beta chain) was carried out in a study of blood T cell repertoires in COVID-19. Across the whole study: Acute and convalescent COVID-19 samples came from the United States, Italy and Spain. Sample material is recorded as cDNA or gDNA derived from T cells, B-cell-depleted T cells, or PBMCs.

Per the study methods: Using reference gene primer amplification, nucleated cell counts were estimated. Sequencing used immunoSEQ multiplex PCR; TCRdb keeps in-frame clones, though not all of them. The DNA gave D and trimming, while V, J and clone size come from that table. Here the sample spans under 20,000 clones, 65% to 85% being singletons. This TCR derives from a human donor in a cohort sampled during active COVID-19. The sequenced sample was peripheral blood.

In nucleotides, the CDR3 is TGTGCCAGCAGCGATACAGGGACGAATTATGGCTACACCTTC. This sequence encodes CASSDTGTNYGYTF. The rearrangement uses TRBV5-4 and TRBJ1-2; D is perhaps TRBD1 (6 bases). Germline assignment: CDR1 SGHNT and CDR2 YYREEE (reference sequence). Trimming stripped 4 bases from V and 5 bases from J, with 15 bases between. This CDR3 has 14 amino acids.